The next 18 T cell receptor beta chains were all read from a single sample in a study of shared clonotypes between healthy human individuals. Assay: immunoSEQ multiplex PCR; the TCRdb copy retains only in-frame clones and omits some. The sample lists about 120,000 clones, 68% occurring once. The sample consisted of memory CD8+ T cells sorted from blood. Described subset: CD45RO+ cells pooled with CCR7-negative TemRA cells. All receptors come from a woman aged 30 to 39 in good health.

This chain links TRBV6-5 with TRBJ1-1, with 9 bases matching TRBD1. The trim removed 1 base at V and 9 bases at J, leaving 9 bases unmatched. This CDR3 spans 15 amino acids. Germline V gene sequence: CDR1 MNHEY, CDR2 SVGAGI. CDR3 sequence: CASSYLGQGSSKAFF. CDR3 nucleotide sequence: TGTGCCAGCAGTTACTTGGGACAGGGATCGTCGAAAGCTTTCTTT.

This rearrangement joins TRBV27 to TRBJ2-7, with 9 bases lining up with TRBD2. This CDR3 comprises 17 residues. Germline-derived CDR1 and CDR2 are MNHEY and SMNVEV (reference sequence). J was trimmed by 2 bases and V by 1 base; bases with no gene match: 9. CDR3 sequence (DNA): TGTGCCAGCAGTTTATATTACCCTAGCGGGATCGCCTACGAGCAGTACTTC. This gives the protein CASSLYYPSGIAYEQYF.

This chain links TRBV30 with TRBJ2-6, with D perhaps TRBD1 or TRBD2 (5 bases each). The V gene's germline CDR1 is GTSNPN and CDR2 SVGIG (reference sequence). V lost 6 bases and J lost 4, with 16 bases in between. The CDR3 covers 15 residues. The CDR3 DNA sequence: TGTGCCTGCCGGGGCGCCTCGGGAGGGGCCAACGTCCTGACTTTC. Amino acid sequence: CACRGASGGANVLTF.

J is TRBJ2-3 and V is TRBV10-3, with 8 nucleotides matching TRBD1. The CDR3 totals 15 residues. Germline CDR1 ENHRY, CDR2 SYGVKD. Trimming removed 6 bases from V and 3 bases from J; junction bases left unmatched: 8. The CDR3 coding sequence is TGTGCCATCAGCGAGGACAGGGTTTATACAGATACGCAGTATTTT. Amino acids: CAISEDRVYTDTQYF.

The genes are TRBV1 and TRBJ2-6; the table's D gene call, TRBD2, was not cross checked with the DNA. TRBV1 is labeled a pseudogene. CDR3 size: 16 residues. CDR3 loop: CTSSYGVCARANVLTF. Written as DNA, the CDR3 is TGCACCAGCAGCTACGGAGTTTGTGCTCGGGCCAACGTCCTGACTTTC.

The CDR3 DNA sequence: TGCAGCGTTCCGCGGGGGGTGGCCGGGAATGAGCAGTTCTTC. This gives the protein CSVPRGVAGNEQFF. V usage is TRBV29-1 and J usage is TRBJ2-1; 8 positions agree with TRBD2. CDR1 and CDR2 (germline): SQVTM, ANQGSEA. This CDR3 is built from 14 residues. V dropped 5 bases and J dropped 7; count of bases not matched to a gene: 10.

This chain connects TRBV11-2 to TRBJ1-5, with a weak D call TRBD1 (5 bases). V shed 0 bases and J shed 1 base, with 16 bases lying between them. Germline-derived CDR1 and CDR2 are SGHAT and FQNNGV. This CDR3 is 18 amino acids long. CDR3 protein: CASSLDWGRGGSNQPQHF. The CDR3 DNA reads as TGTGCCAGCAGCTTAGACTGGGGGAGGGGAGGAAGCAATCAGCCCCAGCATTTT.

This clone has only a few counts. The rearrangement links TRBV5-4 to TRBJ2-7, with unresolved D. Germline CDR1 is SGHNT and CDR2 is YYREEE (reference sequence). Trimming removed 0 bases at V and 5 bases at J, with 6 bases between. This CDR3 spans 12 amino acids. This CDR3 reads CASSLDGHEQYF. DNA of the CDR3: TGTGCCAGCAGCTTGGACGGCCACGAGCAGTACTTC.

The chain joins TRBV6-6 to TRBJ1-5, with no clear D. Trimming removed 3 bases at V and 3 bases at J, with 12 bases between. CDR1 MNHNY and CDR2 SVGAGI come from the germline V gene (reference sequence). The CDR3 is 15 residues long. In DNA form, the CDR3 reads TGTGCCAGCAGTTATTTTACAGAATACAATCAGCCCCAGCATTTT. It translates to CASSYFTEYNQPQHF.

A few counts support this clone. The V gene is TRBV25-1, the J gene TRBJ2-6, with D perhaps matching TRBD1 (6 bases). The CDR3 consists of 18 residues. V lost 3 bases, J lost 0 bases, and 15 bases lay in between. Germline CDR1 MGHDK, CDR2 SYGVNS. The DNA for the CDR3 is TGTGCCAGCAGTGAGAAACAGGGCTTCTCCTCTGGGGCCAACGTCCTGACTTTC. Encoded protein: CASSEKQGFSSGANVLTF.

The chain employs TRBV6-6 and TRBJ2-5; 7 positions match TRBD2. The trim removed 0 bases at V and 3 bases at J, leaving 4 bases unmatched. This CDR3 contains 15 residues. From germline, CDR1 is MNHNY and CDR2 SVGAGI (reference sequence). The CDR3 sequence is CASSYSNLAEETQYF. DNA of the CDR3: TGTGCCAGCAGTTACTCGAACCTAGCGGAAGAGACCCAGTACTTC.

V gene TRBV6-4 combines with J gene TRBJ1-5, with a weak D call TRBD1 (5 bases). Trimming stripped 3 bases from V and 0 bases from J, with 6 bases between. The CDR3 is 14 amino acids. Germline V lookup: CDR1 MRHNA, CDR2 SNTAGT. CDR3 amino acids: CASSEGDSNQPQHF. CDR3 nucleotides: TGTGCCAGCAGTGAAGGGGATAGCAATCAGCCCCAGCATTTT.

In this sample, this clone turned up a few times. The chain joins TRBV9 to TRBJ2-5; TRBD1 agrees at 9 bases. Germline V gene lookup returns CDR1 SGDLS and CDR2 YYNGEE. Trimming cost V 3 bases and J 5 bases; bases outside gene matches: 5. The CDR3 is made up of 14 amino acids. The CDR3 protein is CASSATGGWETQYF. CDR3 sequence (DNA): TGTGCCAGCAGCGCGACAGGGGGTTGGGAGACCCAGTACTTC.

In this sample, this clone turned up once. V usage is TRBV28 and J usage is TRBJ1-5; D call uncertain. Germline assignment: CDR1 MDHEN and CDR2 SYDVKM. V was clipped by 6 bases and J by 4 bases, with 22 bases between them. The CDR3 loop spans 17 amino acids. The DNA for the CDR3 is TGTGCCAGCAGCTTCAGGAGTCCTCAAGGCCCGAATCAGCCCCAGCATTTT. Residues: CASSFRSPQGPNQPQHF.

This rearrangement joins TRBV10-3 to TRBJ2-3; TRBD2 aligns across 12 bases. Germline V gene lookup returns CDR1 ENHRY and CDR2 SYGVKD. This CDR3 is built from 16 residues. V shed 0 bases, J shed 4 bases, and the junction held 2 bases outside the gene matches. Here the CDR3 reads CAISESGLAGPDTQYF. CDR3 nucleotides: TGTGCCATCAGTGAGTCAGGACTAGCGGGGCCAGATACGCAGTATTTT.

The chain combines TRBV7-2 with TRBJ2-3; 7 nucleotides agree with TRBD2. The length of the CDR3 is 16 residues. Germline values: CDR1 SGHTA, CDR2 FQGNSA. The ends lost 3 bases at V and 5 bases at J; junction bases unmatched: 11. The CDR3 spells CASSFWGEGHGDTQYF. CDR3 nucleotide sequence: TGTGCCAGCAGCTTTTGGGGGGAGGGCCATGGAGATACGCAGTATTTT.

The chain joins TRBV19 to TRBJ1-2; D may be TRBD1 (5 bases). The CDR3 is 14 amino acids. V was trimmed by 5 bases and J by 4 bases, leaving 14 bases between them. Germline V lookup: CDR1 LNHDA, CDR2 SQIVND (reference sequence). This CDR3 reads CASSSAEGIYGYTF. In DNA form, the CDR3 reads TGTGCCAGTAGTTCGGCAGAGGGGATCTATGGCTACACCTTC.

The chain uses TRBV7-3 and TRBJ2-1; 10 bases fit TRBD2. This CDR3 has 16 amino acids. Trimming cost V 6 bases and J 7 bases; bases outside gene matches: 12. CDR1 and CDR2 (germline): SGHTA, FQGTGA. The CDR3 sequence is CASRPTGTSADNEQFF. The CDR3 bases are TGTGCCAGCAGACCCACTGGGACTAGCGCTGATAATGAGCAGTTCTTC.